The 5 T cell receptor beta chains given below trace back to one sample, sequenced in a study of blood T cell repertoires in COVID-19. TCRdb's copy holds only in-frame clones and misses some; the assay was immunoSEQ multiplex PCR. This sample has some 120,000 clones; roughly four fifths occur once, and the top ten carry 7.9%. What was sequenced was peripheral blood. These receptors were obtained from a human donor in a cohort sampled during active COVID-19.

The genes are TRBV6-5 and TRBJ2-1; tentatively, D is TRBD2 (6 bases). V gave up 7 bases and J gave up 10 bases, with 14 bases separating them. The germline gives CDR1 MNHEY, CDR2 SVGAGI. The CDR3 is 12 amino acids. The CDR3 sequence is CASIGIAEEQFF. For the CDR3, the DNA is TGTGCCAGCATTGGGATAGCGGAAGAGCAGTTCTTC.

The rearrangement links TRBV9 to TRBJ1-1, with a tentative D call TRBD1 (5 bases). The CDR3 spans 16 residues. Germline assignment: CDR1 SGDLS and CDR2 YYNGEE. V lost 4 bases, J lost 0 bases, and 16 bases lay in between. For the CDR3, the DNA is TGTGCCAGCAGCCTCTCGAAAGGGGCTTTGAACACTGAAGCTTTCTTT. It codes for CASSLSKGALNTEAFF. Full variable domain (rest looked up from reference TRBV9 and TRBJ1-1): DSGVTQTPKHLITATGQRVTLRCSPRSGDLSVYWYQQSLDQGLQFLIQYYNGEERAKGNILERFSAQQFPDLHSELNLSSLELGDSALYFCASSLSKGALNTEAFFGQGTRLTVV.

The rearrangement links TRBV7-9 to TRBJ2-7, with 8 bases aligning to TRBD1. CDR1 and CDR2 from the germline V gene are SEHNR and FQNEAQ (reference sequence). The CDR3 totals 14 residues. V was clipped by 4 bases and J by 6 bases; unmatched bases: 8. Written as DNA, the CDR3 is TGTGCCAGCAGCTCGGACAGGGCGCTGGGCGAGCAGTACTTC. Translated: CASSSDRALGEQYF.

The chain combines TRBV6-7 with TRBJ2-7; 9 positions match TRBD1. TRBV6-7 is reported as an ORF; its role is uncertain. The CDR3 loop spans 16 amino acids. The J segment lost 7 bases and the V segment lost 2 bases, leaving 12 bases of the junction unmatched. The CDR3 coding sequence is TGTGCCAGCAGTTACACCCCTAACAGGGGGCGAAGGGAGCAGTACTTC. Translation gives CASSYTPNRGRREQYF.

V gene TRBV19 combines with J gene TRBJ2-1; TRBD2 aligns across 11 bases. Germline CDR1 reads LNHDA; CDR2 reads SQIVND (reference sequence). Losses at the gene ends were 5 bases for V and 3 bases for J; bases not matched to a gene: 9. The CDR3 totals 17 residues. CDR3 DNA sequence: TGTGCCAGTAGTTTGACTAGCGGGGATCTACACTACAATGAGCAGTTCTTC. It codes for CASSLTSGDLHYNEQFF.